The 4 T cell receptor beta chains given below trace back to one sample, sequenced in a study of T cell responses to AZD1222 COVID-19 vaccine. Measured with immunoSEQ multiplex PCR; TCRdb has only the in-frame clones, and not every one. The sample contains 150,000 to 190,000 clones, around 87% of which appear only once. Sequenced here: peripheral blood, sampled 28 days after the second AZD1222 dose. All receptors derive from an adult who received the AZD1222 COVID-19 vaccine.

This clone was picked up a small number of times. The rearrangement joins TRBV29-1 to TRBJ1-2, with 8 bases aligning to TRBD1. V was pared by 4 bases and J by 3 bases, with 4 bases of the junction left unmatched. The CDR3 length is 13 residues. The germline CDR1 and CDR2 sequences are SQVTM and ANQGSEA. CDR3 residues: CSVGMTGDYGYTF. The DNA of the CDR3 is TGCAGCGTTGGGATGACAGGGGACTATGGCTACACCTTC.

The chain is built from TRBV6-5 and TRBJ2-1; 10 positions agree with TRBD2. The CDR3 consists of 15 residues. V dropped 6 bases and J dropped 7; count of bases not matched to a gene: 9. CDR1 and CDR2 (germline): MNHEY, SVGAGI. The CDR3 is CASSQESGRVNEQFF. DNA of the CDR3: TGTGCCAGCAGCCAAGAGAGCGGGAGGGTGAATGAGCAGTTCTTC.

This clone was observed a few times. The CDR3 DNA reads TGTGCCAGTAGTATGGCCACAGGGGGCTACAGAAAGACCCAGTACTTC. It encodes CASSMATGGYRKTQYF. The chain links TRBV19 to TRBJ2-5, with 9 bases fitting TRBD1. Trimming took 3 bases from V and 6 from J; bases not matched to a gene: 11. The CDR3 sequence is 16 residues long. Germline V gene sequence: CDR1 LNHDA, CDR2 SQIVND (reference sequence).

The rearrangement joins TRBV5-4 to TRBJ2-5; 8 nucleotides line up with TRBD2. This CDR3 is built from 16 residues. The germline CDR1 and CDR2 sequences are SGHNT and YYREEE (reference sequence). V shed 5 bases, J shed 4 bases, and the junction held 13 bases outside the gene matches. The CDR3, as DNA: TGTGCCAGCAGTCATCCCGGGACTAGGGGAAGAGAGACCCAGTACTTC. Its protein product is CASSHPGTRGRETQYF.